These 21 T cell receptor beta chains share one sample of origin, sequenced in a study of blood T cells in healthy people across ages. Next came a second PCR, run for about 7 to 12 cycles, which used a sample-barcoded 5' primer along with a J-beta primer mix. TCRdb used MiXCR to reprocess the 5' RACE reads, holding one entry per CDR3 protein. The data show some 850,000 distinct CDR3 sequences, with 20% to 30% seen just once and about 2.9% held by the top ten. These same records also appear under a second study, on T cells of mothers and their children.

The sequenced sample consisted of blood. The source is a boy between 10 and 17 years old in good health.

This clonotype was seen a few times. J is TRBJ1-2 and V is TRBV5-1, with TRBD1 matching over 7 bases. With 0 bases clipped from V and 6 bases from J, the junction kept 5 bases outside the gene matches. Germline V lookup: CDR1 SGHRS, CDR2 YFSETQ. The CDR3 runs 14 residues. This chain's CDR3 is CASSLGTGEDGYTF. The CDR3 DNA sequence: TGCGCCAGCAGCTTGGGAACAGGGGAAGATGGCTACACCTTC.

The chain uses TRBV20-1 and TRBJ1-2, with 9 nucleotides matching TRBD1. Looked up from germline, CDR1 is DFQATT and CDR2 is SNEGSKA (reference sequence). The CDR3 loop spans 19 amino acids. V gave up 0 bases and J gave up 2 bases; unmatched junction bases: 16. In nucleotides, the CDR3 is TGCAGTGCTAGAGACCTCCTGTCCCGGGACAGGGAGAGAAACTATGGCTACACCTTC. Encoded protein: CSARDLLSRDRERNYGYTF.

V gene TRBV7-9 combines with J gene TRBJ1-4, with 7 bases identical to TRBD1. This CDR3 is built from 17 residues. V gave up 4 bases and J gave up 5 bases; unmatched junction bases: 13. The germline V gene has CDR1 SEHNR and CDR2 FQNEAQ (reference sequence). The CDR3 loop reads CASSSNRGGRGNEKLFF. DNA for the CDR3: TGTGCCAGCAGCTCAAATAGAGGGGGCAGAGGAAATGAAAAACTGTTTTTT.

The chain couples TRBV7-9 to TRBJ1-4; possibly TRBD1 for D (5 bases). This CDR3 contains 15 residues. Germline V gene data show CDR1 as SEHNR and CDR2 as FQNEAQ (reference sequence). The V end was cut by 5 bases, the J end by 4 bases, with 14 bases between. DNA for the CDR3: TGTGCCAGCAGCCCCAGGGCAGGCTATAATGAAAAACTGTTTTTT. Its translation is CASSPRAGYNEKLFF.

CDR3 nucleotide sequence: TGTGCCAGCAGCTTTAAAGACAGGGGGCCGCCGTTCGATGAGCAGTTCTTC. Translated, it gives CASSFKDRGPPFDEQFF. The chain couples TRBV11-2 to TRBJ2-1, with 10 positions matching TRBD1. After removal of 3 bases from V and 8 bases from J, the junction contained 13 bases not matched to a gene. Germline V gives CDR1 SGHAT, CDR2 FQNNGV. The CDR3 sequence is 17 residues long. The full variable domain, in which reference TRBV11-2 and TRBJ2-1 provide the parts outside the CDR3, is EAGVAQSPRYKIIEKRQSVAFWCNPISGHATLYWYQQILGQGPKLLIQFQNNGVVDDSQLPKDRFSAERLKGVDSTLKIQPAKLEDSAVYLCASSFKDRGPPFDEQFFGPGTRLTVL.

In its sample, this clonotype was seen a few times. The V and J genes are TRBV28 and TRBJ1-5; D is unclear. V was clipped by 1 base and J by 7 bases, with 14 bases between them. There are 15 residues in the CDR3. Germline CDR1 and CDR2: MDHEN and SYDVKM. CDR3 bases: TGTGCCAGCAGTTTATTCACCGTGGGCGGGCAGCCCCAGCATTTT. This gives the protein CASSLFTVGGQPQHF.

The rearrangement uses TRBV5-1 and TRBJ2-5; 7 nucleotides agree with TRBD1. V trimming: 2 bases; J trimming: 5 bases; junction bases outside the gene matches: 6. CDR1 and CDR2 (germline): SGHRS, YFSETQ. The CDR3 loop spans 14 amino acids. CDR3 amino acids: CASSLRGGRETQYF. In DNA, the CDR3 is TGCGCCAGCAGCTTAAGAGGGGGCCGGGAGACCCAGTACTTC.

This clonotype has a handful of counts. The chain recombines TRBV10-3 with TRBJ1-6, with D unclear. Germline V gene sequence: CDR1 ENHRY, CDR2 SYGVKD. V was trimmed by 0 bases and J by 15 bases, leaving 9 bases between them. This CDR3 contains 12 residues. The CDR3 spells CAISESVDNLHF. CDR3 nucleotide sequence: TGTGCCATCAGTGAGTCGGTGGATAACCTCCACTTT.

This CDR3 reads CASSSVGLTYEQYF. The CDR3 DNA is TGTGCCAGCAGTTCGGTGGGACTAACCTACGAGCAGTACTTC. V usage is TRBV12-3 or TRBV12-4 and J usage is TRBJ2-7, with 7 bases that match TRBD2. The CDR3 spans 14 residues. V lost 4 bases and J lost 2; bases outside the gene matches: 5.

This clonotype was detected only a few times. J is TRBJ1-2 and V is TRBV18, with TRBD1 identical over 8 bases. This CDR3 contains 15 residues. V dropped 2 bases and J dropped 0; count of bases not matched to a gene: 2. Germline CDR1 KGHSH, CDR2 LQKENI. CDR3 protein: CASSPEQGANYGYTF. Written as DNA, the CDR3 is TGTGCCAGCTCACCAGAACAGGGGGCTAACTATGGCTACACCTTC.

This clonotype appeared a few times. The CDR3 DNA reads TGCGCCAGCAGCTTGGTGGCTGTGAACACTGAAGCTTTCTTT. Its protein product is CASSLVAVNTEAFF. The V call is TRBV5-1, the J call TRBJ1-1; D call uncertain. Trimming took off 0 bases at V and 0 bases at J, with 6 bases between the two ends. The CDR3 loop spans 14 amino acids. Germline lookup yields CDR1 SGHRS and CDR2 YFSETQ.

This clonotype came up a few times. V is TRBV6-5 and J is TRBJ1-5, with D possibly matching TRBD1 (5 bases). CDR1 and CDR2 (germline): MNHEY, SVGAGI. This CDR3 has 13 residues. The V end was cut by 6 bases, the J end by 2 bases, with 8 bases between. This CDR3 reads CASSTGRNQPQHF. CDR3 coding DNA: TGTGCCAGCAGCACAGGTCGCAATCAGCCCCAGCATTTT.

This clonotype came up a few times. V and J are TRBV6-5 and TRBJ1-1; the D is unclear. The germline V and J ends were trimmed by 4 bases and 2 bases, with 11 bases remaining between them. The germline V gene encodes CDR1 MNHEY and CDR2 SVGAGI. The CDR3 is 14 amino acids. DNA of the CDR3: TGTGCCAGCAGTTGGGCGGAAATTAACACTGAAGCTTTCTTT. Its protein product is CASSWAEINTEAFF.

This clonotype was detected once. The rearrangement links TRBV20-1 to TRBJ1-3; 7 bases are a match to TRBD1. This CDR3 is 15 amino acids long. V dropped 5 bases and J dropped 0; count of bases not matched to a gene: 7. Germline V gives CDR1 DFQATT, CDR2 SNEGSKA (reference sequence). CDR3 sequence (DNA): TGCAGTGCTCTGACAGGGACAACCTCTGGAAACACCATATATTTT. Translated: CSALTGTTSGNTIYF.

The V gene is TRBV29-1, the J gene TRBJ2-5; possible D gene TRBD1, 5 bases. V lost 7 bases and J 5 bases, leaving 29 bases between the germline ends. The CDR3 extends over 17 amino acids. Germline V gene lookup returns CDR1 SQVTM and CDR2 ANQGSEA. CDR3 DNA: TGCAGCGCGGTCCGCCTAGGGTGGGGCTCAAAGGGGGAGACCCAGTACTTC. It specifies CSAVRLGWGSKGETQYF.

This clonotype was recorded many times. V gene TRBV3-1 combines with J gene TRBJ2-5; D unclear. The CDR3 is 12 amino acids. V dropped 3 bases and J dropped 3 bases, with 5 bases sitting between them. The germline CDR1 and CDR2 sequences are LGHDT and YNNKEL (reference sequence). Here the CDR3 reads CASSQTEETQYF. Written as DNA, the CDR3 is TGTGCCAGCAGCCAGACGGAAGAGACCCAGTACTTC.

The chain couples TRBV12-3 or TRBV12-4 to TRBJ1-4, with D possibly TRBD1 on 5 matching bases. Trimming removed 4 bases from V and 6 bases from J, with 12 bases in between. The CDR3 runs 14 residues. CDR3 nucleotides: TGTGCCAGCAGTTCACAGGAGGTAGATGAAAAACTGTTTTTT. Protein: CASSSQEVDEKLFF.

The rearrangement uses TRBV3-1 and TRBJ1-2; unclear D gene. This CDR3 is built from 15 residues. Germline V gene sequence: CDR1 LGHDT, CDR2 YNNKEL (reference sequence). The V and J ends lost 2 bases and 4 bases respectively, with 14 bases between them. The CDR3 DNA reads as TGTGCCAGCAGCCAAAGTATCATCACGGGCTATGGCTACACCTTC. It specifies CASSQSIITGYGYTF.

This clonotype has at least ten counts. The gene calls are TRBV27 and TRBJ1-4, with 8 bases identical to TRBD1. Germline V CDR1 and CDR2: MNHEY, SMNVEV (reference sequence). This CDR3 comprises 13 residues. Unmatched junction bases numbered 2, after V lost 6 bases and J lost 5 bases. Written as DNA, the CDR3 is TGTGCCAGCAGCAGGACAGGGAATGAAAAACTGTTTTTT. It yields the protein CASSRTGNEKLFF.

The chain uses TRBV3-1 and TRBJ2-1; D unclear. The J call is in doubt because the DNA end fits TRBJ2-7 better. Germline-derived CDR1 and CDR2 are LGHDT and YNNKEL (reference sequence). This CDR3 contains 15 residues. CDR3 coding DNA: TGTGCCAGCAGCCAAGATCGGGCAGGCTCCTACGAGCAGTACTTC. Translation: CASSQDRAGSYEQYF.

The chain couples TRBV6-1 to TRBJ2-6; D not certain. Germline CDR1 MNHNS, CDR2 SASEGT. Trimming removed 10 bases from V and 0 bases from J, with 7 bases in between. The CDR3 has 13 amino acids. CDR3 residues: CAIHSSGANVLTF. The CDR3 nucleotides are TGTGCCATCCATAGCTCTGGGGCCAACGTCCTGACTTTC.